These 17 T cell receptor beta chains came from one sample sequenced in a study of cytotoxic CD8 clonotypes in ibrutinib-treated CLL. Here immunoSEQ multiplex PCR was the method, and the copy in TCRdb shows in-frame clones only, minus some. Here the sample spans over 65,000 clones, roughly two thirds being singletons. Sequencing used PBMCs, obtained after 12 months of ibrutinib treatment. These receptors all come from a human donor with chronic lymphocytic leukemia.

This clone appeared a single time. J is TRBJ1-2 and V is TRBV7-2; a possible D gene is TRBD1 (5 bases). V was pared by 5 bases and J by 6 bases, with 16 bases between. The CDR3 loop spans 14 amino acids. Germline CDR1 is SGHTA and CDR2 is FQGNSA. The chain's CDR3 is CASSPAATGHGYTF. In DNA form, the CDR3 reads TGTGCCAGCAGCCCCGCCGCCACGGGGCATGGCTACACCTTC.

This clone was counted only a few times. This chain uses TRBV10-3 with TRBJ1-1; 7 bases align to TRBD1. The CDR3 extends over 13 amino acids. CDR1 is ENHRY and CDR2 is SYGVKD in the germline V gene. Trimming removed 6 bases from V and 4 bases from J; junction bases left unmatched: 5. This CDR3 is CAIRVRQGTEAFF. CDR3 nucleotides: TGTGCCATCAGAGTCCGACAGGGCACTGAAGCTTTCTTT.

This clone was seen a single time. This chain joins TRBV6-6 and TRBJ2-5; 9 nucleotides agree with TRBD1. This CDR3 region has 15 residues. Per germline, CDR1 MNHNY and CDR2 SVGAGI (reference sequence). V was clipped by 6 bases and J by 5 bases; unmatched bases: 10. CDR3 nucleotide sequence: TGTGCCAGCAGGCAGACAGGGGGGGTTTGGGAGACCCAGTACTTC. Translating gives CASRQTGGVWETQYF.

DNA of the CDR3: TGTGCCAGCAGGGGACTCGGGGAGCTGTTTTTT. The encoded protein is CASRGLGELFF. The rearrangement joins TRBV5-4 to TRBJ2-2, with D possibly matching TRBD2 (6 bases). Looked up from germline, CDR1 is SGHNT and CDR2 is YYREEE (reference sequence). This CDR3 has 11 amino acids. V lost 5 bases and J lost 7, with 6 bases in between.

This CDR3 reads CASSSPGQGLSEAFF. The CDR3 DNA sequence: TGTGCCAGCAGCTCCCCGGGACAGGGTTTGTCGGAAGCTTTCTTT. The chain is built from TRBV7-3 and TRBJ1-1, with 9 positions matching TRBD1. Germline-derived CDR1 and CDR2 are SGHTA and FQGTGA. The CDR3 spans 15 residues. The V segment lost 4 bases and the J segment 8 bases; nucleotides outside the gene matches: 11.

The chain joins TRBV4-3 to TRBJ2-4; TRBD2 matches 12 bases. CDR1 and CDR2 (germline): LGHNA, YSLEER. J gave up 2 bases and V 3 bases, and 14 bases lay outside the gene matches. This CDR3 contains 20 residues. The CDR3 sequence is CASSQAPSGGGPGTKNIQYF. DNA for the CDR3: TGCGCCAGCAGCCAGGCTCCTAGCGGGGGGGGGCCAGGAACCAAAAACATTCAGTACTTC.

The chain joins TRBV7-7 to TRBJ1-1; D is uncertain. V was shortened by 2 bases and J by 0 bases, with 4 bases between the two germline ends. This CDR3 has 13 residues. The germline V gene encodes CDR1 SSHAT and CDR2 FNYEAQ (reference sequence). CDR3 residues: CASSLTVNTEAFF. As DNA, the CDR3 is TGTGCCAGCAGCTTAACTGTGAACACTGAAGCTTTCTTT.

The V gene is TRBV11-2, the J gene TRBJ2-2; no clear D gene. The CDR3 runs to 16 residues. Trimming cost V 6 bases and J 4 bases, with 18 bases left between them. CDR1 SGHAT and CDR2 FQNNGV come from the germline V gene. CDR3 in amino acids: CASSQPRRPLTGELFF. The CDR3 bases are TGTGCCAGCAGTCAACCTCGCAGGCCACTCACCGGGGAGCTGTTTTTT.

The chain couples TRBV4-1 to TRBJ2-4, with TRBD2 matching 9 bases. The V segment lost 0 bases and the J segment 4 bases; nucleotides outside the gene matches: 4. CDR1 and CDR2 from the germline V gene are MGHRA and YSYEKL. There are 16 residues in the CDR3. For the CDR3, the DNA is TGCGCCAGCAGCCAAGAACTAGCGGGCGCGAAAAACATTCAGTACTTC. It translates to CASSQELAGAKNIQYF.

The CDR3: CASSTTGSLSSYEQYF. The CDR3, as DNA: TGTGCCAGCAGCACAACCGGGTCTCTAAGCTCCTACGAGCAGTACTTC. V gene TRBV7-8 combines with J gene TRBJ2-7; no clear D. The V end was cut by 5 bases, the J end by 0 bases, with 17 bases between. Germline CDR1 and CDR2: SGHVS and FQNEAQ. The CDR3 sequence is 16 residues long.

A few counts support this clone. The V and J genes are TRBV12-5 and TRBJ2-7, with D perhaps TRBD2 (5 bases). This CDR3 comprises 13 residues. V gave up 2 bases and J gave up 3 bases, with 8 bases separating them. Germline CDR1 reads LGHNT; CDR2 reads FRNRAP. CDR3 protein: CASGLRRGYEQYF. The CDR3 region has the DNA TGTGCTAGTGGTTTGCGACGGGGCTACGAGCAGTACTTC. Based on the CDR3 plus reference TRBV12-5 and TRBJ2-7, the full variable domain is DARVTQTPRHKVTEMGQEVTMRCQPILGHNTVFWYRQTMMQGLELLAYFRNRAPLDDSGMPKDRFSAEMPDATLATLKIQPSEPRDSAVYFCASGLRRGYEQYFGPGTRLTVT.

V is TRBV6-5 and J is TRBJ1-1; unclear D gene. The CDR3 loop spans 13 amino acids. Trimming removed 2 bases from V and 5 bases from J, with 9 bases in between. Germline V lookup: CDR1 MNHEY, CDR2 SVGAGI. The DNA for the CDR3 is TGTGCCAGCAGTTACGCTAGGTTTACTGAAGCTTTCTTT. It codes for CASSYARFTEAFF.

In its sample, this clone was seen a few times. This chain joins TRBV10-2 and TRBJ1-2; no definite D call. The CDR3 length is 14 residues. The V end lost 5 bases, the J end lost 0 bases, and 10 bases lay between the germline ends. Germline-derived CDR1 and CDR2 are WSHSY and SAAADI. Written as DNA, the CDR3 is TGCGCCAGCAGTATCCCGGCTCCTAACTATGGCTACACCTTC. It translates to CASSIPAPNYGYTF.

CDR3 nucleotides: TGTGCCTGGAGTCAAGGAACAGATACGCAGTATTTT. Residues: CAWSQGTDTQYF. This chain uses TRBV30 with TRBJ2-3; D remains ambiguous. Germline V CDR1 and CDR2: GTSNPN, SVGIG (reference sequence). Trimming cost V 2 bases and J 3 bases, with 6 bases left between them. The CDR3 sequence is 12 residues long.

The chain has TRBV29-1 and TRBJ2-5; D is undetermined. The CDR3 sequence is 12 residues long. The V end lost 4 bases, the J end lost 2 bases, and 8 bases lay between the germline ends. The germline gives CDR1 SQVTM, CDR2 ANQGSEA. The CDR3 protein is CSVVQQQETQYF. In DNA form, the CDR3 reads TGCAGCGTTGTACAGCAGCAAGAGACCCAGTACTTC.

CDR3 residues: CASSTLKSTEAFF. CDR3 sequence (DNA): TGTGCCAGCAGCACCCTCAAGAGCACTGAAGCTTTCTTT. The chain uses TRBV9 and TRBJ1-1; D is uncertain. CDR3 length: 13 amino acids. The V end was cut by 4 bases, the J end by 4 bases, with 11 bases between. Per germline, CDR1 SGDLS and CDR2 YYNGEE.

This clone was seen only a few times. The chain recombines TRBV5-6 with TRBJ2-7, with D maybe TRBD1 (5 bases). CDR1 is SGHDT and CDR2 is YYEEEE in the germline V gene. This CDR3 has 16 amino acids. Trimming removed 0 bases from V and 2 bases from J, with 15 bases in between. DNA for the CDR3: TGTGCCAGCAGCTTGGGGTGGGGCAGGGCAGCCTACGAGCAGTACTTC. Translation: CASSLGWGRAAYEQYF.